A single sample gave rise to the 31 T cell receptor beta chains below, sequenced in a study of blood T cell repertoires in COVID-19. Clones were sequenced by immunoSEQ multiplex PCR, and TCRdb holds only the in-frame ones, with some missing. The sample includes 250,000 or so clones, approximately 88% of them seen just once. The source material was PBMCs or T cells enriched from blood (not recorded which). These receptor sequences come from a woman aged 40 to 50 who had been exposed to COVID-19.

The chain joins TRBV3-1 (or the pseudogene TRBV3-2) to TRBJ2-7; possible D gene TRBD2, 6 bases. The germline V gene has CDR1 LGHDT and CDR2 YNNKEL (reference sequence). This CDR3 has 15 amino acids. Trimming removed 4 bases from V and 3 bases from J, with 16 bases in between. CDR3 nucleotide sequence: TGTGCCAGCAGCCCCCGTGGAGGGATCATCTACGAGCAGTACTTC. Translation: CASSPRGGIIYEQYF.

The V call is TRBV10-3, the J call TRBJ1-1; a possible D gene is TRBD1 (6 bases). From germline, CDR1 is ENHRY and CDR2 SYGVKD. V lost 0 bases, J lost 10 bases, and 9 bases lay in between. CDR3 length: 12 amino acids. The CDR3 is CAISESGGVAFF. In DNA form, the CDR3 reads TGTGCCATCAGTGAGTCAGGGGGGGTAGCTTTCTTT.

The chain is built from TRBV30 and TRBJ1-4; TRBD1 matches 8 bases. There are 15 residues in the CDR3. Germline V gene sequence: CDR1 GTSNPN, CDR2 SVGIG (reference sequence). V lost 0 bases and J lost 8; bases outside the gene matches: 8. CDR3 amino acids: CAWSVQTGAKEKLFF. The CDR3 DNA reads TGTGCCTGGAGTGTACAGACAGGGGCGAAGGAAAAACTGTTTTTT.

This chain connects TRBV9 to TRBJ1-3; D ambiguous. CDR3 size: 15 residues. Looked up from germline, CDR1 is SGDLS and CDR2 is YYNGEE. V was cut by 1 base and J by 4 bases, with 12 bases left in between. CDR3 sequence reads: CASSVSWTSGNTIYF. The CDR3 DNA reads TGTGCCAGCAGCGTATCCTGGACTTCCGGAAACACCATATATTTT.

V is TRBV24-1 and J is TRBJ2-3, with 10 bases identical to TRBD2. Per germline, CDR1 KGHDR and CDR2 SFDVKD. The CDR3 spans 18 residues. Germline trimming cut 1 base from V and 7 bases from J; bases unmatched to any gene: 13. CDR3 DNA sequence: TGTGCCACCAGTGATTTTAGGGCTAGCGGGGGCGCGTCAAATACGCAGTATTTT. Encoded protein: CATSDFRASGGASNTQYF.

The rearrangement joins TRBV2 to TRBJ1-1; TRBD1 matches at 7 bases. There are 14 residues in the CDR3. After removal of 4 bases from V and 1 base from J, the junction contained 3 bases not matched to a gene. Germline-derived CDR1 and CDR2 are SNHLY and FYNNEI. CDR3 sequence reads: CASSVDRRNTEAFF. In DNA, the CDR3 is TGTGCCAGCAGTGTGGACAGGCGGAACACTGAAGCTTTCTTT. Together with reference TRBV2 and TRBJ1-1, the CDR3 gives the full variable domain: EPEVTQTPSHQVTQMGQEVILRCVPISNHLYFYWYRQILGQKVEFLVSFYNNEISEKSEIFDDQFSVERPDGSNFTLKIRSTKLEDSAMYFCASSVDRRNTEAFFGQGTRLTVV.

The CDR3 is CASSGTGNSPLHF. The CDR3 DNA is TGTGCCAGCAGTGGGACAGGGAATTCACCCCTCCACTTT. The chain uses TRBV12-3 or TRBV12-4 and TRBJ1-6, with 9 bases matching TRBD1. V dropped 5 bases and J dropped 7; count of bases not matched to a gene: 0. The CDR3 has 13 residues.

This clone has a single count. The junction departs from germline at one end; a sequencing error may be responsible. The chain recombines TRBV5-1 with TRBJ2-3, with a possible D match to TRBD2 (6 bases). Germline V CDR1 and CDR2: SGHRS, YFSETQ. The CDR3 is made up of 19 amino acids. This CDR3 reads CASSSSPFKASASTDTQYF. As DNA, the CDR3 is TGTGCCAGCAGCTCCTCCCCATTCAAAGCTAGCGCAAGCACAGATACGCAGTATTTT.

Details on this clone: A junction boundary mismatches the germline segment, possibly from a read error. This chain joins TRBV5-1 and TRBJ1-1, with D possibly TRBD1 on 5 matching bases. CDR3 length: 18 residues. Germline CDR1 reads SGHRS; CDR2 reads YFSETQ. The CDR3 sequence: CASSFGRAVSIMSTEAFF. In DNA form, the CDR3 reads TGTGCCAGCAGCTTCGGCAGGGCCGTTTCGATTATGAGCACTGAAGCTTTCTTT.

DNA of the CDR3: TGTGCCAGCAGTTTTTTGTCCGGACTGTCTGCGGGCTACACCTTC. It yields the protein CASSFLSGLSAGYTF. The chain recombines TRBV28 with TRBJ1-2; D ambiguous. The CDR3 spans 15 residues. V was trimmed by 3 bases and J by 8 bases, leaving 19 bases between them. CDR1 is MDHEN and CDR2 is SYDVKM in the germline V gene.

This chain joins TRBV19 and TRBJ1-1, with D unresolved. Germline V gene data show CDR1 as LNHDA and CDR2 as SQIVND (reference sequence). The CDR3 contains 13 residues. Deletions cut 8 bases from V and 0 bases from J, with 10 bases between. CDR3 in DNA: TGTGCCAGTGAGACACCTATGAACACTGAAGCTTTCTTT. The encoded protein is CASETPMNTEAFF.

This clone appeared a few times. The germline gene is not matched at one end of the junction; a read error may be the cause. The chain links TRBV5-1 to TRBJ2-2; D call uncertain. The CDR3 has 15 residues. Germline V gives CDR1 SGHRS, CDR2 YFSETQ. CDR3 nucleotides: TGTGCCAGCAGCTTGGCAGTGACTGAGACCGGGGAGCTGTTTTTT. Its translation: CASSLAVTETGELFF.

The genes are TRBV6-2 or TRBV6-3 and TRBJ1-2, with a weak D call TRBD1 (6 bases). The CDR3 sequence is 17 residues long. V was clipped by 0 bases and J by 2 bases, with 16 bases between them. Germline values: CDR1 MNHEY, CDR2 SVGEGT. The CDR3 protein is CASSYSLGDTFNYGYTF. In nucleotides, the CDR3 is TGTGCCAGCAGTTACTCCCTTGGGGACACCTTCAACTATGGCTACACCTTC.

V and J are TRBV25-1 and TRBJ2-1; 9 bases map to TRBD2. Trimming took 8 bases from V and 0 from J; bases not matched to a gene: 5. Looked up from germline, CDR1 is MGHDK and CDR2 is SYGVNS. This CDR3 contains 15 residues. This chain's CDR3 is CASRAGGSSYNEQFF. In nucleotides, the CDR3 is TGTGCCAGCCGGGCGGGGGGGAGCTCCTACAATGAGCAGTTCTTC.

The chain has TRBV21-1 and TRBJ2-3; TRBD1, the table's D call, lacks a check against the DNA. TRBV21-1 is a pseudogene locus. This CDR3 has 18 residues. CDR3 protein: CASSSTGTGFLNTDTQYF. CDR3 nucleotide sequence: TGTGCCAGCAGCTCCACCGGGACAGGCTTCCTCAACACAGATACGCAGTATTTT.

The V and J genes are TRBV27 and TRBJ1-1; D is perhaps TRBD1 (5 bases). CDR3 length: 14 amino acids. In germline, CDR1 is MNHEY, CDR2 SMNVEV (reference sequence). The ends were cut back, 3 bases at V and 4 bases at J, with 12 bases in the middle. The CDR3 DNA sequence: TGTGCCAGCAGTTTGATTCAGACAGCCACTGAAGCTTTCTTT. Its translation is CASSLIQTATEAFF.

The chain carries TRBV5-1 and TRBJ1-5; D gene ambiguous. The CDR3 spans 15 residues. Germline lookup yields CDR1 SGHRS and CDR2 YFSETQ. The germline V and J ends were trimmed by 0 bases and 2 bases, with 9 bases remaining between them. The CDR3 reads CASSLGGYGNQPQHF. The CDR3 DNA is TGCGCCAGCAGCTTGGGAGGATACGGCAATCAGCCCCAGCATTTT. The variable domain in full, with the rest retrieved from reference TRBV5-1 and TRBJ1-5, is KAGVTQTPRYLIKTRGQQVTLSCSPISGHRSVSWYQQTPGQGLQFLFEYFSETQRNKGNFPGRFSGRQFSNSRSEMNVSTLELGDSALYLCASSLGGYGNQPQHFGDGTRLSIL.

The rearrangement uses TRBV7-3 and TRBJ2-1, with 7 positions matching TRBD1. CDR1 is SGHTA and CDR2 is FQGTGA in the germline V gene. V was clipped by 4 bases and J by 4 bases; unmatched bases: 13. This CDR3 region has 17 residues. The CDR3 DNA reads TGTGCCAGCAGCTCGAGGGGGCGGATACAAACATACAATGAGCAGTTCTTC. Encoded protein: CASSSRGRIQTYNEQFF.

The chain has TRBV13 and TRBJ2-3, with D possibly TRBD2 on 6 matching bases. This CDR3 is built from 16 residues. V lost 0 bases and J lost 4, with 14 bases in between. CDR1 is PRHDT and CDR2 is FYEKMQ in the germline V gene (reference sequence). Written as DNA, the CDR3 is TGTGCCAGCAGCTTAGGTAGCGTTCCGGGGGCAGATACGCAGTATTTT. Its protein is CASSLGSVPGADTQYF.

The chain carries TRBV12-5 and TRBJ2-3, with 7 bases lining up with TRBD2. This CDR3 comprises 16 residues. Trimming at V came to 6 bases and at J to 2 bases, leaving 11 bases not matched to a gene. Germline V gene lookup returns CDR1 LGHNT and CDR2 FRNRAP. The CDR3 loop is CASGRGASGHTDTQYF. The CDR3 coding sequence is TGTGCTAGTGGACGCGGGGCTAGCGGACACACAGATACGCAGTATTTT.

The J gene is TRBJ2-7, the V gene TRBV27; 12 positions match TRBD2. The CDR3 is 19 amino acids. With V trimmed by 5 bases and J by 0 bases, 14 bases remained unmatched. Germline assignment: CDR1 MNHEY and CDR2 SMNVEV (reference sequence). CDR3 residues: CASSPSLLTSGRSSYEQYV. CDR3 in DNA: TGTGCCAGCAGTCCCTCCCTTTTAACTAGCGGGAGGTCCTCCTACGAGCAGTACGTC.

This sequence joins TRBV6-6 and TRBJ1-5; 9 bases align to TRBD1. Germline V gene data show CDR1 as MNHNY and CDR2 as SVGAGI (reference sequence). CDR3 length equals 14 residues. The J segment lost 10 bases and the V segment lost 2 bases, leaving 6 bases of the junction unmatched. CDR3 loop: CASSYPDRGDPQHF. In DNA form, the CDR3 reads TGTGCCAGCAGTTACCCAGACAGGGGGGATCCCCAGCATTTT.

The V call is TRBV3-1 (or the pseudogene TRBV3-2), the J call TRBJ2-1; TRBD2 might be the D (5 bases). The germline V gene has CDR1 LGHDT and CDR2 YNNKEL (reference sequence). This CDR3 contains 14 residues. Between the trimmed V and J ends, which lost 1 base and 6 bases, there was a span of 10 bases. CDR3 in amino acids: CASSQVEALNEQFF. The CDR3 nucleotides are TGTGCCAGCAGCCAAGTGGAGGCCCTCAATGAGCAGTTCTTC.

The gene calls are TRBV10-3 and TRBJ1-1; 10 bases align to TRBD1. This CDR3 region has 14 residues. CDR1 ENHRY and CDR2 SYGVKD come from the germline V gene. After removal of 5 bases from V and 6 bases from J, the junction contained 6 bases not matched to a gene. The CDR3 nucleotides read TGTGCCATCAGTCCCGGACAGGGGGGGCCTGAAGCTTTCTTT. Translating gives CAISPGQGGPEAFF.

The V call is TRBV7-7, the J call TRBJ2-5; the match to TRBD1 covers 8 bases. V dropped 10 bases and J dropped 5; count of bases not matched to a gene: 3. The CDR3 is made up of 11 amino acids. The germline CDR1 and CDR2 sequences are SSHAT and FNYEAQ (reference sequence). The CDR3 coding sequence is TGTGCCACCTACAGGGGGGAGACCCAGTACTTC. Translating it yields CATYRGETQYF.

V and J are TRBV9 and TRBJ2-1; D is undetermined. Germline CDR1 SGDLS, CDR2 YYNGEE. The CDR3 contains 16 residues. V was shortened by 0 bases and J by 2 bases, with 12 bases between the two germline ends. CDR3 region: CASSVDKRVTYNEQFF. The CDR3, as DNA: TGTGCCAGCAGCGTAGATAAGCGTGTCACCTACAATGAGCAGTTCTTC.

The rearrangement links TRBV28 to TRBJ2-6, with 12 bases that match TRBD2. V shed 4 bases, J shed 5 bases, and the junction held 9 bases outside the gene matches. CDR1 is MDHEN, CDR2 SYDVKM, per germline. This CDR3 region has 18 residues. The CDR3 region has the DNA TGTGCCAGCAGTTCTCTAGCGGGGGGGCTTCGTTGGGCCAACGTCCTGACTTTC. Its protein is CASSSLAGGLRWANVLTF.

The V call is TRBV11-1, the J call TRBJ2-7; 7 nucleotides match TRBD1. Germline V gene sequence: CDR1 SGHAT, CDR2 FQDESV (reference sequence). The CDR3 covers 14 residues. V trimming: 5 bases; J trimming: 3 bases; junction bases outside the gene matches: 7. The CDR3 spells CASSPRDSIYEQYF. Here the CDR3 DNA reads TGTGCCAGCAGCCCCCGGGACAGCATCTACGAGCAGTACTTC.

The chain uses TRBV6-5 and TRBJ2-7; the match to TRBD2 covers 9 bases. V gave up 9 bases and J gave up 0 bases; unmatched junction bases: 9. This CDR3 has 15 amino acids. CDR1 is MNHEY, CDR2 SVGAGI, per germline. The CDR3 protein is CASPRLADTSYEQYV. The CDR3 DNA reads as TGTGCCAGTCCCCGACTAGCGGATACCTCCTACGAGCAGTACGTC.

This clone was counted a single time. The chain carries TRBV6-8 and TRBJ1-1, with TRBD1 matching over 10 bases. Germline CDR1 reads MNHGY; CDR2 reads SAAAGT. The CDR3 has 15 amino acids. J lost 7 bases, V lost 10 bases, and 15 bases had no gene match. CDR3 nucleotide sequence: TGTGCCAACGACAGGGGGCGACCCCCGAGTTATGAAGCTTTCTTT. Translating gives CANDRGRPPSYEAFF.

This chain joins TRBV19 and TRBJ1-5; 7 bases match TRBD1. The CDR3 sequence is 16 residues long. V shed 6 bases and J 0 bases; nucleotides not matched to a gene: 8. Germline V gene lookup returns CDR1 LNHDA and CDR2 SQIVND (reference sequence). The CDR3 nucleotides read TGTGCCAGTAGCGGCAGGGGGACTCTTAGCAATCAGCCCCAGCATTTT. Translation gives CASSGRGTLSNQPQHF.